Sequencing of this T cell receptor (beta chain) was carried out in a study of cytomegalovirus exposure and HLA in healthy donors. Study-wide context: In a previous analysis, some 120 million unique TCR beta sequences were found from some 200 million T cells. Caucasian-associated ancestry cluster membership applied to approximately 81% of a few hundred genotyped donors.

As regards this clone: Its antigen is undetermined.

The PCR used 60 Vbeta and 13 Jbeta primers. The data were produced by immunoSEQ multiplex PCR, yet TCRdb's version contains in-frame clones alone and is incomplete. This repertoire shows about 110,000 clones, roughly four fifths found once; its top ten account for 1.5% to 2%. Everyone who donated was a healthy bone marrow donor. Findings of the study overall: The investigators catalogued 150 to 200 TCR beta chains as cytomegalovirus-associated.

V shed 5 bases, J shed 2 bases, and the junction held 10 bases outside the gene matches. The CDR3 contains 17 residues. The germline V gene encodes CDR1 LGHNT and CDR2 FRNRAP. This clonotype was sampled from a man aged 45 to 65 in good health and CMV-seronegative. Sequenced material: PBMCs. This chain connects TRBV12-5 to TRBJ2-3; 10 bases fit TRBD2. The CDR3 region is CASGQPPLAGVTDTQYF. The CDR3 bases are TGTGCTAGTGGTCAGCCCCCTCTAGCGGGGGTCACAGATACGCAGTATTTT.